This TCR beta chain comes out of a study of blood T cell repertoires in COVID-19. Study as a whole: Acute-phase and convalescent COVID-19 samples originated in the United States, Italy and Spain.

Germline V gene lookup returns CDR1 LGHNA and CDR2 YNFKEQ. The CDR3 runs 15 residues. The V gene end was trimmed by 0 bases and the J gene end by 3 bases; junction bases not matched to a gene: 3. In the study's own analysis: From reference gene primer amplification, estimates of nucleated cell counts were derived. Some clones are missing from TCRdb's copy, which holds only in-frame ones; the method was immunoSEQ multiplex PCR. From that table come the V and J calls and clone size; the DNA was used to work out D and trimming. Among approximately 200,000 clones listed, approximately 87% were seen once.

V and J are TRBV4-2 and TRBJ2-7; 9 bases align to TRBD2. The source material was peripheral blood. The sequence was collected from a person aged 70 to 85 with COVID-19, enrolled during active disease. CDR3: CASSQEISGSYEQYF. CDR3 coding DNA: TGTGCCAGCAGCCAAGAGATTAGCGGGAGCTACGAGCAGTACTTC.